This T cell receptor (beta chain) is from a study of beta chain features in type 1 diabetes. About the research overall: No age, gender or cell yield differences were seen between patients and healthy donors. Sorted cells numbering 107,917,701 were examined across all samples.

The junction had 2 bases not matched to a gene; V was cut back by 5 bases and J by 3 bases. The CDR3 extends over 14 amino acids. The V gene's germline CDR1 is SGHTA and CDR2 FQGNSA. This clone appeared a few times. The antigen is undetermined. Isolated RNA was reverse transcribed in full, so expressed TCRB transcripts were sequenced. The method was immunoSEQ multiplex PCR; TCRdb's version includes in-frame clones alone and lacks a portion of them. The sample has some 900,000 clones, around a sixth seen once. Study-level results: Resolution of whether HLA type affects TCRB rearrangement was not achieved here. Comparison showed that naive, central memory and Treg TCRB repertoires appeared more similar among patients than among healthy donors.

This receptor was taken from a woman younger than 35 in good health. V and J are TRBV7-2 and TRBJ2-2, with TRBD1 identical over 8 bases. What was sequenced was naive CD4+ T cells from blood. CDR3 nucleotides: TGTGCCAGCAGCGGACAGGGATACACCGGGGAGCTGTTTTTT. Its protein is CASSGQGYTGELFF.